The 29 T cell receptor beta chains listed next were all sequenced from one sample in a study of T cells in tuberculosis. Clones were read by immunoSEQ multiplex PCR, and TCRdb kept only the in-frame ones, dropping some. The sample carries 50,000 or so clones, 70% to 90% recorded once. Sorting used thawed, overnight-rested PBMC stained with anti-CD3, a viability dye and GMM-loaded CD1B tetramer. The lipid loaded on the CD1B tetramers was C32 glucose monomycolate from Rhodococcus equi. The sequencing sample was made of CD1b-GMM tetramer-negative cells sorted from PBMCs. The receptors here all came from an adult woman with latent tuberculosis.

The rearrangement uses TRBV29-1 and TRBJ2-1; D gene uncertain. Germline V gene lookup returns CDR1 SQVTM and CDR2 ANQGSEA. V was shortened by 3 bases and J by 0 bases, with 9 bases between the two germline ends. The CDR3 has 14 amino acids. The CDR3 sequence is CSVDKRTSYNEQFF. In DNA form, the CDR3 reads TGCAGCGTTGATAAGCGCACCTCCTACAATGAGCAGTTCTTC.

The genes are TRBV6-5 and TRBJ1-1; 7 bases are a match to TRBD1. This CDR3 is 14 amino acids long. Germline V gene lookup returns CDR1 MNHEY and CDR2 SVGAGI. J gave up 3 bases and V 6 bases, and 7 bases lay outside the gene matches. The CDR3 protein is CASSRQGYDTEAFF. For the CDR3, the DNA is TGTGCCAGCAGCCGACAGGGTTATGACACTGAAGCTTTCTTT.

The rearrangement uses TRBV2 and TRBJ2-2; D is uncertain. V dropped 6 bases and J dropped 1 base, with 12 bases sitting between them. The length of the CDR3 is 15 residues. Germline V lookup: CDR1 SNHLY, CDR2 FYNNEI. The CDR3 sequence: CASSHKLQNTGELFF. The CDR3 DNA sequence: TGTGCCAGCAGCCACAAACTACAGAACACCGGGGAGCTGTTTTTT.

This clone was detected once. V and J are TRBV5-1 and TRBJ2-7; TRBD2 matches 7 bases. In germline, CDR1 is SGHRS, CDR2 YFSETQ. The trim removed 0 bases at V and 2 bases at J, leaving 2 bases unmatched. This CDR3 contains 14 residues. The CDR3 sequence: CASSLDGTTYEQYF. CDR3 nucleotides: TGCGCCAGCAGCTTGGACGGGACTACCTACGAGCAGTACTTC.

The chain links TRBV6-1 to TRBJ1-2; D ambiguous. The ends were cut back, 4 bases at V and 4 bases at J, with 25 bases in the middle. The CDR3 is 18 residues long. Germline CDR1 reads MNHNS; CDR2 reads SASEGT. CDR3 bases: TGTGCCAGCAGTGCGGGATTTCAGGTCCTCGTTTCTGGCTATGGCTACACCTTC. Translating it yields CASSAGFQVLVSGYGYTF.

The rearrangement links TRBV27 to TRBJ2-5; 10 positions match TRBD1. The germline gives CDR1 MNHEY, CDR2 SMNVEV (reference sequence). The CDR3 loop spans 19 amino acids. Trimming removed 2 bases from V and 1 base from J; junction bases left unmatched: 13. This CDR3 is CASSLQPGQGTRAQETQYF. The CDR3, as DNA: TGTGCCAGCAGTTTACAACCGGGACAGGGGACTAGGGCCCAAGAGACCCAGTACTTC.

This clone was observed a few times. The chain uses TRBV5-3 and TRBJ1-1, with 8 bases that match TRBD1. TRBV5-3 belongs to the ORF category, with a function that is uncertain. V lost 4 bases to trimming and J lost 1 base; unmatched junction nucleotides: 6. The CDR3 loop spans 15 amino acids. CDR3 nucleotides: TGTGCCAGAAGCCCGGACAGGGAGAAGAACACTGAAGCTTTCTTT. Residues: CARSPDREKNTEAFF.

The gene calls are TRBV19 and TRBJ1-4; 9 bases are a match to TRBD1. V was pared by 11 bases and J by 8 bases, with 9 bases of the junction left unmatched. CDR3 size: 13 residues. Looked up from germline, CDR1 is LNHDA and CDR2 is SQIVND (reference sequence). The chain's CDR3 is CAGAQGAGEKLFF. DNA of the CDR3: TGTGCCGGGGCACAGGGGGCGGGAGAAAAACTGTTTTTT.

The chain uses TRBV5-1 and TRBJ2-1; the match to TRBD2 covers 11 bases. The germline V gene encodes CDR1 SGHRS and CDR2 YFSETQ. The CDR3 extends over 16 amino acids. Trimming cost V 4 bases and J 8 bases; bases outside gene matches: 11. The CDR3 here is CASSRRIAGGIDEQFF. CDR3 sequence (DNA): TGCGCCAGCAGCCGCCGGATAGCGGGAGGGATTGATGAGCAGTTCTTC.

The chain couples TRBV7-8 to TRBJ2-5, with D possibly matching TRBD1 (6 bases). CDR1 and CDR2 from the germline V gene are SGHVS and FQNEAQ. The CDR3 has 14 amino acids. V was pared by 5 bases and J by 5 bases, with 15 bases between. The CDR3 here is CASSPGAGVETQYF. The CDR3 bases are TGTGCCAGCAGCCCAGGGGCAGGGGTTGAGACCCAGTACTTC.

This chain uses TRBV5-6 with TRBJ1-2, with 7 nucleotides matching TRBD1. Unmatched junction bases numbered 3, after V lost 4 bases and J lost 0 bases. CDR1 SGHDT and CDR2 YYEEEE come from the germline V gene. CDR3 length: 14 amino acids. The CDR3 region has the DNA TGTGCCAGCAGCCTCGGGACAGCTAACTATGGCTACACCTTC. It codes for CASSLGTANYGYTF.

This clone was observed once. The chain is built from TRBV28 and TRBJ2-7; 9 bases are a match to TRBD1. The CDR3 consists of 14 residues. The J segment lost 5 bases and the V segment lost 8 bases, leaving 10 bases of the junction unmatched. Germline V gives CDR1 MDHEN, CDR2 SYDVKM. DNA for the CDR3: TGTGCCAGCGGCTGGACAGGGGCAGTCAACGAGCAGTACTTC. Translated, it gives CASGWTGAVNEQYF.

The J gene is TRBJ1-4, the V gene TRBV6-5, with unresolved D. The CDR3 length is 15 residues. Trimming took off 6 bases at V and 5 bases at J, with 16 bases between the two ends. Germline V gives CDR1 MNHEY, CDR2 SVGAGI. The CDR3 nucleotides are TGTGCCAGCAGGATAATGGGAGCGGGCAATGAAAAACTGTTTTTT. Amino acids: CASRIMGAGNEKLFF.

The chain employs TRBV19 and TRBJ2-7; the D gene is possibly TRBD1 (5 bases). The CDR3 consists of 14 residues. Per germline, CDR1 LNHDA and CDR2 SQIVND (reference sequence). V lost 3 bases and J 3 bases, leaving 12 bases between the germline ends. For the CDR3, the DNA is TGTGCCAGTAGTATTGGGCAGGGTTACTACGAGCAGTACTTC. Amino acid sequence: CASSIGQGYYEQYF.

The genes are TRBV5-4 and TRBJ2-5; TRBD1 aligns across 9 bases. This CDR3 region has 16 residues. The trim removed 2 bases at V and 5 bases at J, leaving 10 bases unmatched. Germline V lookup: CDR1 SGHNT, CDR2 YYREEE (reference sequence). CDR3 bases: TGTGCCAGCAGCTTTGGCACAGGGGGCGTCGGGGAGACCCAGTACTTC. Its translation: CASSFGTGGVGETQYF.

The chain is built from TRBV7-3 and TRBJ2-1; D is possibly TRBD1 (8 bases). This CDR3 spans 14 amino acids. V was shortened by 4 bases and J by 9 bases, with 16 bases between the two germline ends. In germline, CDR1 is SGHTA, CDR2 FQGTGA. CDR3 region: CASSSVQGEGEQFF. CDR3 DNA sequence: TGTGCCAGCAGCTCGGTACAGGGGGAGGGTGAGCAGTTCTTC.

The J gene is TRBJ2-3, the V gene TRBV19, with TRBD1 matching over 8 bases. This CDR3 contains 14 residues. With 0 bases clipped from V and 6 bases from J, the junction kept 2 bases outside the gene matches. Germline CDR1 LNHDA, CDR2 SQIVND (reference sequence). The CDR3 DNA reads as TGTGCCAGTAGTATAGACAGGGGGCGCGATACGCAGTATTTT. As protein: CASSIDRGRDTQYF.

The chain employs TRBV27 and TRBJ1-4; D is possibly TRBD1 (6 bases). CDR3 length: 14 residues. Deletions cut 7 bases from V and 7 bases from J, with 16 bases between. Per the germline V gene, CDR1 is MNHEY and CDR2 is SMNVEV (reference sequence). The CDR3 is CASMQQGGSEKLFF. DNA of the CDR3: TGTGCCAGCATGCAACAGGGTGGAAGTGAAAAACTGTTTTTT.

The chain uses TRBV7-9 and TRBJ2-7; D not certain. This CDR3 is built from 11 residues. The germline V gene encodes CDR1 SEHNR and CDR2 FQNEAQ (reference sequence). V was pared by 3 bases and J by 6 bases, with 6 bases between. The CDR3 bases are TGTGCCAGCAGCTTCGTCTCCGAGCAGTACTTC. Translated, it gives CASSFVSEQYF.

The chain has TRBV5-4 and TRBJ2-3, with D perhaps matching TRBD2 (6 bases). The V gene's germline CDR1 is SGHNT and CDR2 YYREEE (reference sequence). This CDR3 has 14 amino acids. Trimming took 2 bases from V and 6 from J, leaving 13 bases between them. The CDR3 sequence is CASSLYKAGDTQYF. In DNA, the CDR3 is TGTGCCAGCAGCTTATACAAGGCGGGGGATACGCAGTATTTT.

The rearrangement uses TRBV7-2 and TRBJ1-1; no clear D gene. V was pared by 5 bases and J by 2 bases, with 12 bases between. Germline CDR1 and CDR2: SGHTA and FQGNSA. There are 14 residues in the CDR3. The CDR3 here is CASSPRAGNTEAFF. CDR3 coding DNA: TGTGCCAGCAGCCCCCGGGCGGGAAACACTGAAGCTTTCTTT. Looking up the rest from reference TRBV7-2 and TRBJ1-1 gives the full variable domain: GAGVSQSPSNKVTEKGKDVELRCDPISGHTALYWYRQSLGQGLEFLIYFQGNSAPDKSGLPSDRFSAERTGGSVSTLTIQRTQQEDSAVYLCASSPRAGNTEAFFGQGTRLTVV.

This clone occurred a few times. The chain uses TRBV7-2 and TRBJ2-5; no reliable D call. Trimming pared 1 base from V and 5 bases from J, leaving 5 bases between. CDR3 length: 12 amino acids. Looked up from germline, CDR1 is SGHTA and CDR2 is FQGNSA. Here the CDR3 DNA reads TGTGCCAGCAGCTTAGTATTGGAGACCCAGTACTTC. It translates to CASSLVLETQYF. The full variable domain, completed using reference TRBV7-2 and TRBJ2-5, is GAGVSQSPSNKVTEKGKDVELRCDPISGHTALYWYRQSLGQGLEFLIYFQGNSAPDKSGLPSDRFSAERTGGSVSTLTIQRTQQEDSAVYLCASSLVLETQYFGPGTRLLVL.

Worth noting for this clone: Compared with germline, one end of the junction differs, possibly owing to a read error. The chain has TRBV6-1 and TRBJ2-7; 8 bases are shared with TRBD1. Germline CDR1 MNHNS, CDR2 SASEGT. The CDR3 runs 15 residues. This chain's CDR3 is CAGSEQAGGGDEQYF. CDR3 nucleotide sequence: TGTGCCGGCAGTGAACAGGCAGGGGGCGGAGACGAGCAGTACTTC.

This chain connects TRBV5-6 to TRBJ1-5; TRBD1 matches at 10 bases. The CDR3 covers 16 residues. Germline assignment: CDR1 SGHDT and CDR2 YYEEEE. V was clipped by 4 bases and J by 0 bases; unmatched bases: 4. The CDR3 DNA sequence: TGTGCCAGCAGCGCGGGGACAGGGGATAGCAATCAGCCCCAGCATTTT. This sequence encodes CASSAGTGDSNQPQHF.

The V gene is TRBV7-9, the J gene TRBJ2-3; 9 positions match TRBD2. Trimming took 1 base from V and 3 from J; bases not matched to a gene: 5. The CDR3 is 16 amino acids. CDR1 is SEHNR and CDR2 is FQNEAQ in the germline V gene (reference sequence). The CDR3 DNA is TGTGCCAGCAGCTTAGAGTTGAGCGGGGGGACAGATACGCAGTATTTT. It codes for CASSLELSGGTDTQYF. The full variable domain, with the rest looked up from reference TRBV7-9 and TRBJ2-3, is DTGVSQNPRHKITKRGQNVTFRCDPISEHNRLYWYRQTLGQGPEFLTYFQNEAQLEKSRLLSDRFSAERPKGSFSTLEIQRTEQGDSAMYLCASSLELSGGTDTQYFGPGTRLTVL.

In nucleotides, the CDR3 is TGTGCCAGCAGCTTCCAGGGGACAGCCACTGAAGCTTTCTTT. This sequence encodes CASSFQGTATEAFF. This sequence joins TRBV13 and TRBJ1-1, with TRBD1 identical over 7 bases. Looked up from germline, CDR1 is PRHDT and CDR2 is FYEKMQ (reference sequence). Losses at the gene ends were 3 bases for V and 4 bases for J; bases not matched to a gene: 5. The CDR3 has 14 amino acids.

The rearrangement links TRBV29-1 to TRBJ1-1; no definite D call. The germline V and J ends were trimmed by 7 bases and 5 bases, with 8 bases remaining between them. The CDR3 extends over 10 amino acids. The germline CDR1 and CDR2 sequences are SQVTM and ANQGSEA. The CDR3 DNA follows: TGCAGCGGGGCAAGGACTGAAGCTTTCTTT. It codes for CSGARTEAFF.

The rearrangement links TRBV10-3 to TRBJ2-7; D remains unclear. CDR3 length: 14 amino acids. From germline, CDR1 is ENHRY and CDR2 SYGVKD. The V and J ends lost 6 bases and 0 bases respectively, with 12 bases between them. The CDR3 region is CAIRDDMDSYEQYF. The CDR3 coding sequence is TGTGCCATCAGAGACGACATGGACTCCTACGAGCAGTACTTC.

CDR3 sequence (DNA): TGTGCCAGCAGCCGACAGGGATTAGGCAATCAGCCCCAGCATTTT. This sequence encodes CASSRQGLGNQPQHF. The genes are TRBV27 and TRBJ1-5; 7 bases map to TRBD1. Trimming cost V 6 bases and J 2 bases; bases outside gene matches: 7. Germline CDR1 is MNHEY and CDR2 is SMNVEV (reference sequence). The CDR3 is 15 residues long.